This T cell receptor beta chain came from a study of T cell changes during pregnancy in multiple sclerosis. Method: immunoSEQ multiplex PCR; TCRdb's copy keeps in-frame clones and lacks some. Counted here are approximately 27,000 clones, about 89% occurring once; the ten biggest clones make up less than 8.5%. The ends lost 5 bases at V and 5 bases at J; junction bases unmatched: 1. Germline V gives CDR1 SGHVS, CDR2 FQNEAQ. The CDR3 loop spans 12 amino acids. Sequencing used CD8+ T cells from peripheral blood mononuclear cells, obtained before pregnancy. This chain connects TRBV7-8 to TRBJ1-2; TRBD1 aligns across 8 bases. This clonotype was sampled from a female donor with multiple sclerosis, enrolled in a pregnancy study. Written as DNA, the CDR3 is TGTGCCAGCAGCACAGGGGGGTATGGCTACACCTTC. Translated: CASSTGGYGYTF.